The TCR beta chain under discussion was sequenced for a study of blood T cell repertoires in COVID-19. Looking at the study overall: Donors in the United States, Italy and Spain gave samples during acute or convalescent COVID-19. In each case, the material was cDNA or gDNA derived from T cells, B-cell-depleted T cells, or PBMCs.

In the authors' methods: Researchers report that nucleated cell counts were estimated from reference gene primer amplification. Profiled with immunoSEQ multiplex PCR; TCRdb holds only in-frame clones, not every one. Clone size and V and J calls were adopted from that table, with D and trimming inferred from the DNA. The sample includes about 140,000 clones, roughly four fifths of them seen just once. In germline, CDR1 is MNHNS, CDR2 SASEGT. This CDR3 region has 15 residues. Trimming took 1 base from V and 7 from J, leaving 15 bases between them. The count of this clone is one. Sequencing input: peripheral blood. The receptor's source is a man older than 75 with acute or convalescent COVID-19. The chain employs TRBV6-1 and TRBJ2-3, with D tentatively TRBD2 (5 bases). For the CDR3, the DNA is TGTGCCAGCAGTGAAGGACCGGGTGCGGGCTATACGCAGTATTTT. Amino acids: CASSEGPGAGYTQYF.